The clone carrying this TCR beta chain was found many times. Antigen unknown. For CDR3 and TCR beta VDJ profiling, genomic DNA was the template used. TCRdb used MiXCR to reprocess the reads, holding one entry per CDR3 protein. The repertoire holds roughly 300,000 distinct CDR3 sequences, with approximately 57% as singletons. This specimen comes from a study of CD8+CD57+ T cells in acquired aplastic anemia. Study summary: Sorted CD4+ and CD8+ cell DNA averaged around 3 ug. Study findings and constraints: A set of approximately 30 CD8+ CDR3 sequences was shared between patients and controls, and these sequences appeared highly expressed in patients. Controls did not differ significantly from patients in CD8+ Simpson's diversity.

The CDR3 length is 11 residues. Germline CDR1 is DFQATT and CDR2 is SNEGSKA (reference sequence). The V gene lost 2 bases and the J gene lost 4 bases, with 6 bases spanning the gap. This TCR was sampled from a human donor with severe aplastic anemia or a healthy control (not recorded which). The sequenced sample consisted of sorted CD4+, CD8+, or CD8+CD57+ T cells (not recorded which) from PBMCs. This chain joins TRBV20-1 and TRBJ2-7; D gene unclear. CDR3 sequence reads: CSARSGYEQYF. CDR3 DNA sequence: TGCAGTGCTAGAAGTGGGTACGAGCAGTACTTC.